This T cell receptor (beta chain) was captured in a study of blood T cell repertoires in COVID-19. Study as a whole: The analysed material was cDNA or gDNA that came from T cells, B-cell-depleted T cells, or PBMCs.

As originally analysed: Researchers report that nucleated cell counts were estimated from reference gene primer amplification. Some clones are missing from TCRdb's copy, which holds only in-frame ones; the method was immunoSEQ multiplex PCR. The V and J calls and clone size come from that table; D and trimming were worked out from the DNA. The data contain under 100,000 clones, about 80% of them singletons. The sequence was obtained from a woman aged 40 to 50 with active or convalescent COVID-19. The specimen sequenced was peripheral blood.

The CDR3 DNA follows: TGCAGCGTTGAAGAAACAGCAACAGGGGGCCTAGGACTGTTTTTT. Protein sequence: CSVEETATGGLGLFF. V and J are TRBV29-1 and TRBJ1-4; 9 nucleotides match TRBD1. Germline V lookup: CDR1 SQVTM, CDR2 ANQGSEA. The CDR3 sequence is 15 residues long. The ends lost 0 bases at V and 13 bases at J; junction bases unmatched: 12.